The 15 T cell receptor beta chains reported below all come from one sample, sequenced in a study of blood T cell repertoires in COVID-19. Profiled with immunoSEQ multiplex PCR; TCRdb holds only in-frame clones, not every one. The sample gives around 150,000 clones, about nine tenths of which show up once; roughly 10% is in the top ten. Specimen: peripheral blood. The receptors originated from a man in his fifties or sixties with active or convalescent COVID-19.

The sample holds one count of this clone. This chain uses TRBV9 with TRBJ1-2, with D possibly being TRBD1 (5 bases). The CDR3 is 14 amino acids. Germline V gene lookup returns CDR1 SGDLS and CDR2 YYNGEE. V lost 5 bases, J lost 7 bases, and 18 bases lay in between. The CDR3 loop is CASSPGVSGAGYTF. DNA for the CDR3: TGTGCCAGCAGTCCGGGGGTGAGTGGTGCTGGCTACACCTTC. The variable domain in full, completed from reference TRBV9 and TRBJ1-2, reads DSGVTQTPKHLITATGQRVTLRCSPRSGDLSVYWYQQSLDQGLQFLIQYYNGEERAKGNILERFSAQQFPDLHSELNLSSLELGDSALYFCASSPGVSGAGYTFGSGTRLTVV.

The CDR3 DNA reads TGTGCCACCAGTGGTGTTAGCGGACCCACCGGGGAGCTGTTTTTT. It is translated as CATSGVSGPTGELFF. The chain joins TRBV24-1 to TRBJ2-2, with D tentatively TRBD2 (6 bases). Between the trimmed V and J ends, which lost 5 bases and 4 bases, there was a span of 13 bases. The CDR3 has 15 residues. CDR1 and CDR2 from the germline V gene are KGHDR and SFDVKD.

This chain joins TRBV19 and TRBJ1-2; 7 nucleotides agree with TRBD1. CDR3 length: 14 amino acids. V dropped 3 bases and J dropped 2; count of bases not matched to a gene: 3. CDR1 and CDR2 from the germline V gene are LNHDA and SQIVND (reference sequence). The CDR3 DNA is TGTGCCAGTAGTATCTCGACAGGGAACTATGGCTACACCTTC. It codes for CASSISTGNYGYTF.

The V gene is TRBV2, the J gene TRBJ2-7, with D possibly being TRBD1 (6 bases). CDR3 size: 14 residues. Germline V gives CDR1 SNHLY, CDR2 FYNNEI. Trimming took 2 bases from V and 2 from J, leaving 10 bases between them. Written as DNA, the CDR3 is TGTGCCAGCAGTGAAAGTCGGACAGCCTACGAGCAGTACTTC. Residues: CASSESRTAYEQYF.

The chain has TRBV25-1 and TRBJ2-2; D not certain. Per germline, CDR1 MGHDK and CDR2 SYGVNS. The germline V and J ends were trimmed by 5 bases and 6 bases, with 10 bases remaining between them. CDR3 size: 13 residues. DNA of the CDR3: TGTGCCAGCAGTCCGCATCAGTCCGGGGAGCTGTTTTTT. Encoded protein: CASSPHQSGELFF.

This rearrangement joins TRBV27 to TRBJ2-7; 12 bases map to TRBD1. The CDR3 totals 16 residues. The junction had 5 bases not matched to a gene; V was cut back by 2 bases and J by 3 bases. The V gene's germline CDR1 is MNHEY and CDR2 SMNVEV (reference sequence). The CDR3 is CASSLGTGGAVYEQYF. CDR3 coding DNA: TGTGCCAGCAGTTTAGGGACAGGGGGCGCCGTCTACGAGCAGTACTTC.

V is TRBV29-1 and J is TRBJ2-1; D is ambiguous. From germline, CDR1 is SQVTM and CDR2 ANQGSEA. CDR3 length equals 15 residues. V shed 1 base and J shed 0 bases, with 10 bases lying between them. CDR3 DNA: TGCAGCGTTGAAGGCCAACAGAGCTCCTACAATGAGCAGTTCTTC. It yields the protein CSVEGQQSSYNEQFF.

On this clone itself: An end of the junction does not agree with germline; a read error may underlie this. V usage is TRBV25-1 and J usage is TRBJ1-2; D remains ambiguous. This CDR3 has 10 residues. Germline V CDR1 and CDR2: MGHDK, SYGVNS. DNA of the CDR3: TGTGCCAGCGGGTCCTCCCTAGAATACTTC. Translating it yields CASGSSLEYF.

The gene calls are TRBV9 and TRBJ2-5; D is possibly TRBD1 (6 bases). The CDR3 covers 16 residues. V was shortened by 0 bases and J by 7 bases, with 19 bases between the two germline ends. Germline V gene data show CDR1 as SGDLS and CDR2 as YYNGEE. CDR3 nucleotides: TGTGCCAGCAGCGTAGGCTTGGTGGGGGCGAAGGGGACCCAGTACTTC. This sequence encodes CASSVGLVGAKGTQYF.

The chain is built from TRBV5-1 and TRBJ2-7; D perhaps matches TRBD1 (5 bases). Germline lookup yields CDR1 SGHRS and CDR2 YFSETQ. The germline V and J ends were trimmed by 0 bases and 2 bases, with 12 bases remaining between them. The CDR3 loop spans 15 amino acids. The CDR3 DNA is TGCGCCAGCAGCTTGGGTGGGGAAGGGGCCTACGAGCAGTACTTC. Translating it yields CASSLGGEGAYEQYF.

This clone was seen only once. CDR3 nucleotide sequence: TGCGCCAGCAGCCCAGGGACTAGCGGGAGGGCCCCCCAAGAGACCCAGTACTTC. Protein: CASSPGTSGRAPQETQYF. V is TRBV4-1 and J is TRBJ2-5; TRBD2 aligns across 16 bases. Germline V gene data show CDR1 as MGHRA and CDR2 as YSYEKL. V dropped 4 bases and J dropped 1; count of bases not matched to a gene: 6. The CDR3 spans 18 residues.

The chain has TRBV5-1 and TRBJ2-5; maybe TRBD1 (5 bases). Germline values: CDR1 SGHRS, CDR2 YFSETQ. The CDR3 has 15 amino acids. V lost 4 bases to trimming and J lost 5 bases, with 18 bases between them. CDR3 in amino acids: CASSLGPGPGETQYF. The CDR3 DNA reads TGCGCCAGCAGCCTCGGACCAGGACCAGGGGAGACCCAGTACTTC.

The chain combines TRBV18 with TRBJ2-7, with a weak D call TRBD1 (7 bases). The CDR3 has 17 amino acids. CDR1 is KGHSH, CDR2 LQKENI, per germline. V was trimmed by 0 bases and J by 3 bases, leaving 18 bases between them. Here the CDR3 DNA reads TGTGCCAGCTCACCACCGGCGGGACAGAACGCATACTACGAGCAGTACTTC. This encodes CASSPPAGQNAYYEQYF. The full variable domain, its missing parts supplied by reference TRBV18 and TRBJ2-7, is NAGVMQNPRHLVRRRGQEARLRCSPMKGHSHVYWYRQLPEEGLKFMVYLQKENIIDESGMPKERFSAEFPKEGPSILRIQQVVRGDSAAYFCASSPPAGQNAYYEQYFGPGTRLTVT.

The chain couples TRBV7-2 to TRBJ1-6; weak D call: TRBD1 (6 bases). Germline loops: CDR1 SGHTA, CDR2 FQGNSA. Trimming removed 5 bases from V and 4 bases from J, with 12 bases in between. The CDR3 has 15 amino acids. The CDR3 coding sequence is TGTGCCAGCAGCGACACAGGGACATATAATTCACCCCTCCACTTT. It is translated as CASSDTGTYNSPLHF.

This clone was detected only once. The junction departs from germline at one end; a sequencing error may be responsible. The chain combines TRBV7-7 with TRBJ2-3; tentative D call: TRBD1 (6 bases). Germline assignment: CDR1 SSHAT and CDR2 FNYEAQ (reference sequence). The CDR3 runs to 13 residues. The CDR3 DNA sequence: TGTGCTAGCAGCCCCGAGAGGGGGAATACGCAGTATTTT. This codes for CASSPERGNTQYF.